This T cell receptor (beta chain) was captured by sequencing in a study of T-cell memory formation after mild COVID-19. In the study overall: TCR clusters mostly belonged to single donors.

5'RACE primed from the constant segment yielded TCR alpha and TCR beta cDNA libraries bearing sample barcodes and UMIs. Each CDR3 protein is one row after TCRdb ran MiXCR on the 5' RACE reads. Of 200,000 to 300,000 distinct CDR3 sequences listed, 8% to 10% were seen once; the top ten hold 22%. About this clonotype: Its antigen is not identified.

Study conclusions and caveats: Contracting clones from day 15 to 85 had balanced CD4/CD8; later expanders favoured CD4+. A subset of responding clones appeared in pre-infection memory, suggesting cross-reactive memory joined.

Germline V gene lookup returns CDR1 SGHRS and CDR2 YFSETQ. The CDR3 runs 14 residues. Losses at the gene ends were 4 bases for V and 9 bases for J; bases not matched to a gene: 10. This chain joins TRBV5-1 and TRBJ2-1; 7 bases line up with TRBD2. The specimen was PBMCs or a T cell subset sorted from them (not recorded which). The sequence was obtained from a man between 18 and 35 years old who had mild COVID-19 (a few samples of this study predate the infection). Cell type and time point are not known. The DNA of the CDR3 is TGCGCCAGCAGCCATCAGGACGGCGGGGGTGAGCAGTTCTTC. Protein product: CASSHQDGGGEQFF.